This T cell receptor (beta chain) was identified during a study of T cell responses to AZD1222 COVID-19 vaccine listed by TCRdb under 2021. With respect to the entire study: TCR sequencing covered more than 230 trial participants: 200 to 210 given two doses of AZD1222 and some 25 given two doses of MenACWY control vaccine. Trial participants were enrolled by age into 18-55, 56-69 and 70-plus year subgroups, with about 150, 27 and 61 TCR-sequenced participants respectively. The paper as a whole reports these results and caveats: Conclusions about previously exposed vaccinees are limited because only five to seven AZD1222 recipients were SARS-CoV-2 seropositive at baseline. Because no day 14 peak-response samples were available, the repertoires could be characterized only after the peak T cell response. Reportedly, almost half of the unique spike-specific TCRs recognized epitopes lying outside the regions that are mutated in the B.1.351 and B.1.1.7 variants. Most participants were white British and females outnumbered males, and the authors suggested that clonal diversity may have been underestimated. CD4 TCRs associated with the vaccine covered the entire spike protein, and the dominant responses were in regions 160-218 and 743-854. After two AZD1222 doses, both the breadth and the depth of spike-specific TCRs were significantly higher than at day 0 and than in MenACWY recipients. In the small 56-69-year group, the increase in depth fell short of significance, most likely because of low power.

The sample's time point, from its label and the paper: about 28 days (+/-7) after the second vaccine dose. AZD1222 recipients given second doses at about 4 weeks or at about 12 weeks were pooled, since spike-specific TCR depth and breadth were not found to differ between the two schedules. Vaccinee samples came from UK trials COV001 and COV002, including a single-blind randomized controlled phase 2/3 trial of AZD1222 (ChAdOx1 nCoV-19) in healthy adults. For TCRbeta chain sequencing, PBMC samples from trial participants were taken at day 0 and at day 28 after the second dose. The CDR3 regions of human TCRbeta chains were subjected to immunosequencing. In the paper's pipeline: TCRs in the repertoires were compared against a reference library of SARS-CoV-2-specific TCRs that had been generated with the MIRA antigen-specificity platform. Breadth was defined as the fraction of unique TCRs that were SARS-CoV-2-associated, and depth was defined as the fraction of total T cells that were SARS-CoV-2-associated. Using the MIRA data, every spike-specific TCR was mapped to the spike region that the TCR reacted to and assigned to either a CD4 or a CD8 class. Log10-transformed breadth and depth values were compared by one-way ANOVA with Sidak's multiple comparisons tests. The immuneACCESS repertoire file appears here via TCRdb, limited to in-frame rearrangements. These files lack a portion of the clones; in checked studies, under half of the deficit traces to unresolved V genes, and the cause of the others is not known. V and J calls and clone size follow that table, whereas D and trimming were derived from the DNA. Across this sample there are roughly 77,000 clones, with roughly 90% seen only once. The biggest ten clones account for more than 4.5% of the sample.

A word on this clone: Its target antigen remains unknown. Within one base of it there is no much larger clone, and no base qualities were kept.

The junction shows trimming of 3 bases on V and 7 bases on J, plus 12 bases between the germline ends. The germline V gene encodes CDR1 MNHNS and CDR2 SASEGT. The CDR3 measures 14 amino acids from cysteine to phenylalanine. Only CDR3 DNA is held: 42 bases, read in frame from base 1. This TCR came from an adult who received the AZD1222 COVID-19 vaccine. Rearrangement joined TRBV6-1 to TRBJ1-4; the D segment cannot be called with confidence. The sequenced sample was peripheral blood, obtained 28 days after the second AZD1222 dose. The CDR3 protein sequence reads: CASSDIGSAEKLFF. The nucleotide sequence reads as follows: TGTGCCAGCAGTGACATCGGGAGTGCTGAAAAACTGTTTTTT.